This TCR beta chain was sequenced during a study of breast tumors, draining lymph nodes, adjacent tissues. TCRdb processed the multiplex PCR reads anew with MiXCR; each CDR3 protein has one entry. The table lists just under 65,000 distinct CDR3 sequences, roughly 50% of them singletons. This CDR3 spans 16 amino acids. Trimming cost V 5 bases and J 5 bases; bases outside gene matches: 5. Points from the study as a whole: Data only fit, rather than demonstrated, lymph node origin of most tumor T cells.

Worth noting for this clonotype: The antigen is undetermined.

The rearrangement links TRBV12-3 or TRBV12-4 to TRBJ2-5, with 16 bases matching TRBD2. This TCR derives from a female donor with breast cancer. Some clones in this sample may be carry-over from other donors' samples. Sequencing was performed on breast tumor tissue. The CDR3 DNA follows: TGTGCCAGCAGTCCGGGACTAGCGGGAGGGCCGGAGACCCAGTACTTC. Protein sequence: CASSPGLAGGPETQYF.